The rows below give T cell receptor beta chains drawn from one sample of a study of T cell repertoires in cytomegalovirus infection. MiXCR, run by TCRdb on the reads, gives a single entry per CDR3 protein. The sample holds around 740,000 distinct CDR3 sequences, 35% to 45% seen once. Sequenced material: PBMCs. Receptors were obtained from a human donor in good health (CMV status not recorded). Some clones in this sample may be carry-over from other donors' samples. The CDR3 runs from the conserved cysteine through the conserved F or W. D genes are given only for firm matches. For some rows the clone size is stated as once, few or many, or as a class when expanded; others skip it.

V	D	size	J	DNA	CDR3
TRBV11-2	TRBD2	-	TRBJ2-5	TGTGCCAGCAGCCTCAGCGGGAGCAGTGCGGAGACCCAGTACTTC	CASSLSGSSAETQYF
TRBV7-2	TRBD1	-	TRBJ1-1	TGTGCCAGCAGTCCACAGGGGGCTTTTACTGAAGCTTTCTTT	CASSPQGAFTEAFF
TRBV7-8	TRBD1	many	TRBJ1-6	TGTGCCAGCAGCTTAGAAGGACAGGGATATAATTCACCCCTCCACTTT	CASSLEGQGYNSPLHF
TRBV12-3/TRBV12-4	-	-	TRBJ2-2	TGTGCCAGCTCCTCCCAGGGGACGCGCACCGGGGAGCTGTTTTTT	CASSSQGTRTGELFF
TRBV18	-	-	TRBJ2-2	TGTGCCAGCTCACCACCCGTTGGAACAGGGCGGGCCGGGGAGCTGTTTTTT	CASSPPVGTGRAGELFF
TRBV12-3/TRBV12-4	-	few	TRBJ2-2	TGTGCCAGCAGTTTACTAGCTGGGACCGGGGAGCTGTTTTTT	CASSLLAGTGELFF
TRBV24-1	-	few	TRBJ1-2	TGTGCCACCAGTGACCTGAACAGGGATAGCTACACCTTC	CATSDLNRDSYTF
TRBV19	-	few	TRBJ2-5	TGTGCCAGTAGTCTCCCCGCCGAGGTGGAAGAGACCCAGTACTTC	CASSLPAEVEETQYF
TRBV28	-	-	TRBJ1-2	TGTGCCAGCAGTTTGCGGCGCGTCTATGGCTACACCTTC	CASSLRRVYGYTF
TRBV5-6	TRBD2	-	TRBJ2-1	TGTGCCAGCAGCTTGATACTCAGCGGGGGCTACAATGAGCAGTTCTTC	CASSLILSGGYNEQFF
TRBV5-1	TRBD2	-	TRBJ2-7	TGCGCCAGCAGCTTCCTAGCGGGGGAGAAAAGCTACGAGCAGTACTTC	CASSFLAGEKSYEQYF
TRBV7-2	-	-	TRBJ2-7	TGTGCCAGCAGCGCCCCCAGGGGGGTCTCCTACGAGCAGTCCTTC	CASSAPRGVSYEQSF
TRBV20-1	-	few	TRBJ2-5	TGCAGTGCTAGAGATCACAGAGGTAACCAAGAGACCCAGTACTTC	CSARDHRGNQETQYF
TRBV5-1	TRBD2	few	TRBJ2-3	TGCGCCAGCAGCTCGGGACTAGCGGGGGGAACCGCTAGCACAGATACGCAGTATTTT	CASSSGLAGGTASTDTQYF
TRBV20-1	TRBD2	-	TRBJ2-3	TGCAGTGCTAGGGGGACTAGCGGGAGGGTCCGTGATACGCAGTATTTT	CSARGTSGRVRDTQYF
TRBV5-1	TRBD1	few	TRBJ2-1	TGCGCCAGCAGCTCGCCCCGGGACAGGTTGAGCAATGAGCAGTTCTTC	CASSSPRDRLSNEQFF
TRBV7-8	TRBD2	many	TRBJ2-1	TGTGCCAGCAGCTTAGGGTTAGCGGGAAGCTCCTACAATGAGCAGTTCTTC	CASSLGLAGSSYNEQFF
TRBV7-3	TRBD2	many	TRBJ2-1	TGTGCCAGCAGCTTAGTGGGGGGGGATTACAATGAGCAGTTCTTC	CASSLVGGDYNEQFF
TRBV6-2/TRBV6-3	-	-	TRBJ2-7	TGTGCCAGTTTCGATCGGACAGAGGACCCCTACGAGCAGTACTTC	CASFDRTEDPYEQYF
TRBV9	-	few	TRBJ1-1	TGTGCCAGCAGCGTAGGCCCGGAGGGGGTGAACACTGAAGCTTTCTTT	CASSVGPEGVNTEAFF
TRBV6-5	TRBD2	few	TRBJ2-3	TGTGCCAGCAGTTACGGAGCCGAAGCGGGAGGCACAGATACGCAGTATTTT	CASSYGAEAGGTDTQYF
TRBV7-2	-	many	TRBJ1-5	TGTGCCAGCAGCTTAGGCAGATATAGCAATCAGCCCCAGCATTTT	CASSLGRYSNQPQHF
TRBV7-8	-	-	TRBJ2-1	TGTGCCAGCAGCGCCGGACAAACCGAGCAGTTCTTC	CASSAGQTEQFF
TRBV7-4	TRBD2	-	TRBJ2-1	TGTGCCAGCAGCCCAACTAGCGGGAGGGCCACTGAGCAGTTCTTC	CASSPTSGRATEQFF
TRBV29-1	-	-	TRBJ1-1	TGCAGCGTGTATAAGGGACCGAACACTGAAGCTTTCTTT	CSVYKGPNTEAFF
TRBV29-1	-	-	TRBJ1-1	TGCAGCGTCGGACCGACGATGAACACTGAAGCTTTCTTT	CSVGPTMNTEAFF
TRBV30	-	-	TRBJ1-2	TGTGCCTGGTCGATGGGTCCTTATGGCTACACCTTC	CAWSMGPYGYTF
TRBV28	-	once	TRBJ1-1	TGTGCCAGCAACCCGTCGGGCAGGGGCACTGAAGCTTTCTTT	CASNPSGRGTEAFF